These 30 T cell receptor beta chains originate from one sample sequenced in a study of blood T cell repertoires in COVID-19. TCRdb's table, derived via immunoSEQ multiplex PCR, lists solely in-frame clones and lacks some. The sample has over 350,000 clones, 85% to 90% seen once. Sequencing was carried out using PBMCs or T cells enriched from blood (not recorded which). The receptors were gathered from a woman aged 25 to 39 with acute COVID-19.

The rearrangement joins TRBV18 to TRBJ2-3, with 11 bases fitting TRBD2. Germline trimming cut 3 bases from V and 2 bases from J; bases unmatched to any gene: 1. Germline assignment: CDR1 KGHSH and CDR2 LQKENI. The length of the CDR3 is 15 residues. CDR3 sequence: CASSPTSGDTDTQYF. The CDR3 bases are TGTGCCAGCTCACCGACTAGCGGGGACACAGATACGCAGTATTTT.

This clone showed up just once. The V and J genes are TRBV5-1 and TRBJ2-3, with D unclear. There are 13 residues in the CDR3. Trimming took off 0 bases at V and 0 bases at J, with 2 bases between the two ends. Per the germline V gene, CDR1 is SGHRS and CDR2 is YFSETQ. The CDR3 bases are TGCGCCAGCAGCTTGGCTAGCACAGATACGCAGTATTTT. Translated, it gives CASSLASTDTQYF.

The rearrangement uses TRBV5-1 and TRBJ2-3, with 8 nucleotides matching TRBD1. Losses at the gene ends were 0 bases for V and 1 base for J; bases not matched to a gene: 1. CDR1 SGHRS and CDR2 YFSETQ come from the germline V gene. CDR3 size: 15 residues. This CDR3 is CASSLDRGGTDTQYF. The CDR3 region has the DNA TGCGCCAGCAGCTTGGACAGGGGGGGCACAGATACGCAGTATTTT.

The chain links TRBV19 to TRBJ2-2, with D maybe TRBD1 (5 bases). The CDR3 loop spans 15 amino acids. Looked up from germline, CDR1 is LNHDA and CDR2 is SQIVND (reference sequence). Trimming removed 7 bases from V and 4 bases from J, with 16 bases in between. CDR3 amino acids: CASTKGVWGTGELFF. The CDR3 nucleotides are TGTGCCAGTACCAAAGGGGTCTGGGGCACCGGGGAGCTGTTTTTT.

The chain links TRBV5-1 to TRBJ1-5; the D is unclear. The CDR3 length is 14 residues. Trimming left V 0 bases short and J 9 bases short, with 13 bases between. Germline assignment: CDR1 SGHRS and CDR2 YFSETQ. The chain's CDR3 is CASSLGGGVPPQHF. The CDR3 DNA sequence: TGCGCCAGCAGCTTGGGAGGAGGAGTACCGCCCCAGCATTTT. Supplemented by reference TRBV5-1 and TRBJ1-5, the full variable domain reads KAGVTQTPRYLIKTRGQQVTLSCSPISGHRSVSWYQQTPGQGLQFLFEYFSETQRNKGNFPGRFSGRQFSNSRSEMNVSTLELGDSALYLCASSLGGGVPPQHFGDGTRLSIL.

This clone appeared many times. The J gene is TRBJ2-7, the V gene TRBV14; tentatively, D is TRBD1 (5 bases). This CDR3 has 13 residues. V gave up 5 bases and J gave up 3 bases, with 11 bases separating them. Per germline, CDR1 SGHDN and CDR2 FVKESK. In DNA form, the CDR3 reads TGTGCCAGCAGCTTGGGGCAGGGCTACGAGCAGTACTTC. Its translation: CASSLGQGYEQYF.

The chain has TRBV27 and TRBJ2-7; 7 bases map to TRBD1. V lost 0 bases, J lost 0 bases, and 2 bases stayed unmatched. The CDR3 spans 15 residues. The germline CDR1 and CDR2 sequences are MNHEY and SMNVEV (reference sequence). CDR3 in DNA: TGTGCCAGCAGTTTATCCGGGACAGCCTCCTACGAGCAGTACTTC. Amino acid sequence: CASSLSGTASYEQYF.

V usage is TRBV2 and J usage is TRBJ2-3; 10 nucleotides agree with TRBD2. The length of the CDR3 is 15 residues. Germline V gene lookup returns CDR1 SNHLY and CDR2 FYNNEI. The V and J ends lost 5 bases and 6 bases, in that order; junction bases with no gene match: 8. The CDR3 nucleotides are TGTGCCAGCAGTTCTAGCGGGGGCCCCGGCGATACGCAGTATTTT. Translated, it gives CASSSSGGPGDTQYF.

The chain joins TRBV7-9 to TRBJ2-3; 8 bases fit TRBD1. V lost 2 bases, J lost 3 bases, and 4 bases stayed unmatched. This CDR3 comprises 15 residues. Germline CDR1 reads SEHNR; CDR2 reads FQNEAQ (reference sequence). The DNA for the CDR3 is TGTGCCAGCAGCTTATATCAGGGGGCAACAGATACGCAGTATTTT. Translating gives CASSLYQGATDTQYF.

The rearrangement uses TRBV19 and TRBJ2-2; 7 nucleotides align to TRBD2. V shed 6 bases and J 6 bases; nucleotides not matched to a gene: 10. The CDR3 is made up of 15 amino acids. Germline V gives CDR1 LNHDA, CDR2 SQIVND (reference sequence). The CDR3 is CASRAVGLGPGELFF. As DNA, the CDR3 is TGTGCCAGTAGGGCGGTAGGACTAGGACCCGGGGAGCTGTTTTTT.

This clone was seen once. The rearrangement uses TRBV2 and TRBJ2-7; no definite D call. Per germline, CDR1 SNHLY and CDR2 FYNNEI. V was cut by 4 bases and J by 2 bases, with 15 bases left in between. The CDR3 has 15 residues. The CDR3 here is CASSAPLPVTYEQYF. As DNA, the CDR3 is TGTGCCAGCAGTGCCCCTCTCCCCGTTACCTACGAGCAGTACTTC.

V and J are TRBV27 and TRBJ1-3; maybe TRBD1 (6 bases). The germline gives CDR1 MNHEY, CDR2 SMNVEV (reference sequence). V lost 5 bases to trimming and J lost 4 bases, with 21 bases between them. The CDR3 contains 17 residues. The CDR3 reads CASSPRDFRGAGNTIYF. In nucleotides, the CDR3 is TGTGCCAGCAGTCCCCGGGACTTTCGGGGGGCCGGAAACACCATATATTTT.

The chain recombines TRBV5-1 with TRBJ2-2; possibly TRBD1 for D (6 bases). V gave up 0 bases and J gave up 2 bases, with 11 bases separating them. The CDR3 covers 16 residues. Germline V CDR1 and CDR2: SGHRS, YFSETQ. CDR3 amino acids: CASSLVSGANTGELFF. CDR3 coding DNA: TGCGCCAGCAGCTTGGTGTCAGGGGCTAACACCGGGGAGCTGTTTTTT.

This chain uses TRBV6-5 with TRBJ2-7; maybe TRBD2 (6 bases). This CDR3 spans 14 amino acids. Trimming took off 11 bases at V and 6 bases at J, with 23 bases between the two ends. Germline CDR1 reads MNHEY; CDR2 reads SVGAGI. The CDR3 nucleotides read TGTGCCTCTAACCCCAGCACGGGAGAAACCGAGCAGTACTTC. It is translated as CASNPSTGETEQYF.

CDR3: CASSLRQGFHEQYF. CDR3 bases: TGTGCCAGCAGCTTACGTCAGGGATTTCACGAGCAGTACTTC. The rearrangement joins TRBV11-2 to TRBJ2-7; D possibly corresponds to TRBD1 (5 bases). This CDR3 region has 14 residues. Between the trimmed V and J ends, which lost 2 bases and 5 bases, there was a span of 13 bases. CDR1 and CDR2 from the germline V gene are SGHAT and FQNNGV.

J is TRBJ2-1 and V is TRBV30, with 7 nucleotides matching TRBD1. Unmatched junction bases numbered 13, after V lost 0 bases and J lost 8 bases. Germline loops: CDR1 GTSNPN, CDR2 SVGIG (reference sequence). The CDR3 loop spans 16 amino acids. The CDR3 is CAWSVAPGRGRHEQFF. The CDR3 coding sequence is TGTGCCTGGAGTGTGGCTCCCGGTAGGGGGCGGCATGAGCAGTTCTTC.

The sample holds a few counts of this clone. The V call is TRBV5-1, the J call TRBJ2-2; D might be TRBD1 (5 bases). The CDR3 extends over 14 amino acids. Germline V gives CDR1 SGHRS, CDR2 YFSETQ. V was clipped by 2 bases and J by 7 bases, with 12 bases between them. For the CDR3, the DNA is TGCGCCAGCAGCTTTGTTTCAGGGAACGGGGAGCTGTTTTTT. This gives the protein CASSFVSGNGELFF.

V is TRBV19 and J is TRBJ2-4; 7 nucleotides agree with TRBD1. J gave up 0 bases and V 6 bases, and 5 bases lay outside the gene matches. The V gene's germline CDR1 is LNHDA and CDR2 SQIVND (reference sequence). The CDR3 consists of 15 residues. CDR3 coding DNA: TGTGCCAGTAGCGGGACAGACGTAGCCAAAAACATTCAGTACTTC. This sequence encodes CASSGTDVAKNIQYF.

The V gene is TRBV11-2, the J gene TRBJ1-4, with a possible D match to TRBD1 (5 bases). CDR3 length: 15 residues. Germline CDR1 is SGHAT and CDR2 is FQNNGV. Deletions cut 1 base from V and 3 bases from J, with 9 bases between. The DNA for the CDR3 is TGTGCCAGCAGCTTAGCGGGAGGGGCTAATGAAAAACTGTTTTTT. This gives the protein CASSLAGGANEKLFF.

This rearrangement joins TRBV6-2 or TRBV6-3 to TRBJ2-7; D ambiguous. Germline V gene lookup returns CDR1 MNHEY and CDR2 SVGEGT. The CDR3 is made up of 16 amino acids. V was shortened by 1 base and J by 3 bases, with 16 bases between the two germline ends. CDR3 nucleotide sequence: TGTGCCAGCAGTTACTTCCCCCCTTTCCCCCTCTACGAGCAGTACTTC. Its protein product is CASSYFPPFPLYEQYF.

The chain links TRBV21-1 to TRBJ2-2; whether TRBD1, the table's D call, matches the DNA was not checked. TRBV21-1 is noted as a pseudogene. The CDR3 consists of 16 residues. The CDR3 is CASSITDRGPTGELFF. The CDR3 coding sequence is TGTGCCAGCAGCATTACAGACAGGGGCCCCACCGGGGAGCTGTTTTTT.

DNA for the CDR3: TGTGCCAGCGTCCCGACCGGGACAAAGAGGGAAAAACTGTTTTTT. The encoded protein is CASVPTGTKREKLFF. The chain couples TRBV5-8 to TRBJ1-4; possible D gene TRBD1, 6 bases. CDR1 and CDR2 (germline): SGHTS, YDEGEE. This CDR3 region has 15 residues. V was pared by 7 bases and J by 8 bases, with 21 bases between.

This rearrangement joins TRBV5-6 to TRBJ2-2; D is unresolved. There are 11 residues in the CDR3. Germline V gene data show CDR1 as SGHDT and CDR2 as YYEEEE. Trimming shortened V by 2 bases and J by 7 bases, and 3 bases separated the two germline ends. CDR3: CASSFHGELFF. The DNA of the CDR3 is TGTGCCAGCAGCTTTCACGGGGAGCTGTTTTTT.

V gene TRBV24-1 combines with J gene TRBJ1-5; 9 positions match TRBD1. The CDR3 spans 16 residues. Trimming took 5 bases from V and 4 from J; bases not matched to a gene: 8. CDR1 and CDR2 (germline): KGHDR, SFDVKD. The CDR3 sequence: CATSGSGTGWNQPQHF. In DNA, the CDR3 is TGTGCCACCAGTGGCTCCGGGACAGGGTGGAATCAGCCCCAGCATTTT.

The gene calls are TRBV5-1 and TRBJ1-5, with D possibly being TRBD1 (5 bases). The CDR3 has 13 residues. The germline V and J ends were trimmed by 5 bases and 5 bases, with 11 bases remaining between them. Germline CDR1 SGHRS, CDR2 YFSETQ. The CDR3 bases are TGCGCCAGCAGGAAGGCGGGGGATCAGCCCCAGCATTTT. Amino acid sequence: CASRKAGDQPQHF. The full variable domain, its missing parts supplied by reference TRBV5-1 and TRBJ1-5, is KAGVTQTPRYLIKTRGQQVTLSCSPISGHRSVSWYQQTPGQGLQFLFEYFSETQRNKGNFPGRFSGRQFSNSRSEMNVSTLELGDSALYLCASRKAGDQPQHFGDGTRLSIL.

The chain couples TRBV7-3 to TRBJ1-2, with 7 bases that match TRBD1. V gave up 7 bases and J gave up 6 bases; unmatched junction bases: 8. Germline CDR1 and CDR2: SGHTA and FQGTGA. The CDR3 totals 13 residues. The CDR3 loop is CASTSTTGDGYTF. In DNA form, the CDR3 reads TGTGCCAGCACCTCTACAACAGGGGATGGCTACACCTTC.

V is TRBV10-3 and J is TRBJ2-7; D is perhaps TRBD1 (7 bases). This CDR3 spans 15 amino acids. Germline loops: CDR1 ENHRY, CDR2 SYGVKD. Trimming shortened V by 4 bases and J by 7 bases, and 20 bases separated the two germline ends. Here the CDR3 DNA reads TGTGCCATCAGTGCGTACGAGGGGGCAGGGAGGGAGCAGTACTTC. This sequence encodes CAISAYEGAGREQYF.

This clone showed up just a few times. The CDR3 here is CASSMRAADGELFF. The CDR3 DNA sequence: TGTGCCAGTAGTATGAGGGCAGCCGACGGGGAACTGTTTTTT. The rearrangement links TRBV19 to TRBJ1-4, with D unresolved. This CDR3 region has 14 residues. Looked up from germline, CDR1 is LNHDA and CDR2 is SQIVND (reference sequence). With 3 bases removed from V and 12 bases from J, the gap between germline ends came to 17 bases.

This clone was found a few times. The chain links TRBV27 to TRBJ2-1; D possibly corresponds to TRBD1 (6 bases). This CDR3 region has 14 residues. The V and J ends lost 5 bases and 9 bases respectively, with 17 bases between them. Germline CDR1 reads MNHEY; CDR2 reads SMNVEV (reference sequence). The CDR3 sequence is CASSTRDVGGEQFF. CDR3 in DNA: TGTGCCAGCAGTACGAGGGACGTAGGGGGTGAGCAGTTCTTC.

This clone was counted once. V is TRBV27 and J is TRBJ1-4, with D possibly TRBD1 on 6 matching bases. V shed 2 bases and J shed 6 bases, with 16 bases lying between them. The CDR3 loop spans 16 amino acids. Germline loops: CDR1 MNHEY, CDR2 SMNVEV (reference sequence). CDR3 protein: CASSLLAGGQDEKLFF. CDR3 DNA: TGTGCCAGCAGTTTACTTGCGGGGGGGCAGGATGAAAAACTGTTTTTT.